A selection of T cell receptor beta chains follows, all from one sample in a study of cytomegalovirus exposure and HLA in healthy donors. The method was immunoSEQ multiplex PCR; TCRdb's version includes in-frame clones alone and lacks a portion of them. The data show about 180,000 clones, over 75% seen once. Sequencing was carried out using PBMCs. The receptors come from a woman aged 25-40 years in good health and CMV-seronegative. The conserved cysteine and the conserved F or W are not part of the CDR3 here. Some rows mark clone size as missing; the rest say once, few, many or name a class of expanded clone.

CDR3aa: ASSFGQGGGQLVSEAF
j_gene: TRBJ1-1
abundance: .
len: 16
v_gene: TRBV5-1

CDR3aa: ASRTGTGGHYEQY
j_gene: TRBJ2-7
abundance: few
len: 13
v_gene: TRBV28

CDR3aa: SVPTREPYNEQF
j_gene: TRBJ2-1
abundance: few
len: 12
v_gene: TRBV29-1

CDR3aa: ASRKTGENTEAF
j_gene: TRBJ1-1
abundance: .
len: 12
v_gene: TRBV10-1

CDR3aa: SVEKDSTYEQY
j_gene: TRBJ2-7
abundance: .
len: 11
v_gene: TRBV29-1

CDR3aa: SVQGQENTEAF
j_gene: TRBJ1-1
abundance: .
len: 11
v_gene: TRBV29-1

CDR3aa: ASSLGGGVTDTQY
j_gene: TRBJ2-3
abundance: .
len: 13
v_gene: TRBV5-4

CDR3aa: ASNSGTGEYETQY
j_gene: TRBJ2-5
abundance: .
len: 13
v_gene: TRBV19

CDR3aa: ASNPWTGSEQY
j_gene: TRBJ2-7
abundance: .
len: 11
v_gene: TRBV6-1

CDR3aa: AWQDSSYNSPLH
j_gene: TRBJ1-6
abundance: few
len: 12
v_gene: TRBV30

CDR3aa: ATSSKKQGARGYT
j_gene: TRBJ1-2
abundance: once
len: 13
v_gene: TRBV15

CDR3aa: ASTPSGGSSGNTIY
j_gene: TRBJ1-3
abundance: .
len: 14
v_gene: TRBV7-9

CDR3aa: ASGGGAGSPLH
j_gene: TRBJ1-6
abundance: .
len: 11
v_gene: TRBV6-5

CDR3aa: ASSDADRGKYGYT
j_gene: TRBJ1-2
abundance: .
len: 13
v_gene: TRBV6-4

CDR3aa: ASSLAGLGGYT
j_gene: TRBJ1-2
abundance: .
len: 11
v_gene: TRBV5-1

CDR3aa: ASSLILQMGAEAF
j_gene: TRBJ1-1
abundance: .
len: 13
v_gene: TRBV7-9

CDR3aa: ASSLAPGQGSEAF
j_gene: TRBJ1-1
abundance: .
len: 13
v_gene: TRBV7-6

CDR3aa: ASSFGSSYGYT
j_gene: TRBJ1-2
abundance: .
len: 11
v_gene: TRBV5-1

CDR3aa: ASSPGTSSYEQY
j_gene: TRBJ2-7
abundance: few
len: 12
v_gene: TRBV9

CDR3aa: ASSLRTVTDTQY
j_gene: TRBJ2-3
abundance: once
len: 12
v_gene: TRBV5-1

CDR3aa: ASSQARLAGGSYNEQF
j_gene: TRBJ2-1
abundance: .
len: 16
v_gene: TRBV4-3

CDR3aa: SVETGTGITDTQY
j_gene: TRBJ2-3
abundance: .
len: 13
v_gene: TRBV29-1

CDR3aa: ASSSRTGYGTGELF
j_gene: TRBJ2-2
abundance: few
len: 14
v_gene: TRBV27

CDR3aa: ASSSSTGTGIGNTIY
j_gene: TRBJ1-3
abundance: .
len: 15
v_gene: TRBV28

CDR3aa: ASSPLGAGADTQY
j_gene: TRBJ2-3
abundance: .
len: 13
v_gene: TRBV7-3

CDR3aa: ASRGTVGYEQY
j_gene: TRBJ2-7
abundance: .
len: 11
v_gene: TRBV10-2

CDR3aa: ASSDPARGNTGELF
j_gene: TRBJ2-2
abundance: .
len: 14
v_gene: TRBV25-1

CDR3aa: ASSTGVATQY
j_gene: TRBJ2-5
abundance: .
len: 10
v_gene: TRBV6-5

CDR3aa: ASLLYTEAF
j_gene: TRBJ1-1
abundance: .
len: 9
v_gene: TRBV2

CDR3aa: ASTTTGGNQPQH
j_gene: TRBJ1-5
abundance: .
len: 12
v_gene: TRBV27

CDR3aa: ASSYGQGGTNEKLF
j_gene: TRBJ1-4
abundance: .
len: 14
v_gene: TRBV6-5

CDR3aa: ASSIGLVASYEQY
j_gene: TRBJ2-7
abundance: .
len: 13
v_gene: TRBV19

CDR3aa: ASSLSSTSTDTQY
j_gene: TRBJ2-3
abundance: .
len: 13
v_gene: TRBV7-3

CDR3aa: ATNQGRPRDEQY
j_gene: TRBJ2-7
abundance: .
len: 12
v_gene: TRBV19

CDR3aa: ASSEAWDSRSPLH
j_gene: TRBJ1-6
abundance: .
len: 13
v_gene: TRBV6-1

CDR3aa: AWVRGLGYGYT
j_gene: TRBJ1-2
abundance: few
len: 11
v_gene: TRBV30

CDR3aa: ASSRQGHSNQPQH
j_gene: TRBJ1-5
abundance: .
len: 13
v_gene: TRBV10-1

CDR3aa: ASSPGTGYEQY
j_gene: TRBJ2-7
abundance: .
len: 11
v_gene: TRBV6-5

CDR3aa: ASSLDPGEKLF
j_gene: TRBJ1-4
abundance: few
len: 11
v_gene: TRBV5-1

CDR3aa: ASSGGGLNTEAF
j_gene: TRBJ1-1
abundance: .
len: 12
v_gene: TRBV14

CDR3aa: ASSFRGNSPLH
j_gene: TRBJ1-6
abundance: .
len: 11
v_gene: TRBV28